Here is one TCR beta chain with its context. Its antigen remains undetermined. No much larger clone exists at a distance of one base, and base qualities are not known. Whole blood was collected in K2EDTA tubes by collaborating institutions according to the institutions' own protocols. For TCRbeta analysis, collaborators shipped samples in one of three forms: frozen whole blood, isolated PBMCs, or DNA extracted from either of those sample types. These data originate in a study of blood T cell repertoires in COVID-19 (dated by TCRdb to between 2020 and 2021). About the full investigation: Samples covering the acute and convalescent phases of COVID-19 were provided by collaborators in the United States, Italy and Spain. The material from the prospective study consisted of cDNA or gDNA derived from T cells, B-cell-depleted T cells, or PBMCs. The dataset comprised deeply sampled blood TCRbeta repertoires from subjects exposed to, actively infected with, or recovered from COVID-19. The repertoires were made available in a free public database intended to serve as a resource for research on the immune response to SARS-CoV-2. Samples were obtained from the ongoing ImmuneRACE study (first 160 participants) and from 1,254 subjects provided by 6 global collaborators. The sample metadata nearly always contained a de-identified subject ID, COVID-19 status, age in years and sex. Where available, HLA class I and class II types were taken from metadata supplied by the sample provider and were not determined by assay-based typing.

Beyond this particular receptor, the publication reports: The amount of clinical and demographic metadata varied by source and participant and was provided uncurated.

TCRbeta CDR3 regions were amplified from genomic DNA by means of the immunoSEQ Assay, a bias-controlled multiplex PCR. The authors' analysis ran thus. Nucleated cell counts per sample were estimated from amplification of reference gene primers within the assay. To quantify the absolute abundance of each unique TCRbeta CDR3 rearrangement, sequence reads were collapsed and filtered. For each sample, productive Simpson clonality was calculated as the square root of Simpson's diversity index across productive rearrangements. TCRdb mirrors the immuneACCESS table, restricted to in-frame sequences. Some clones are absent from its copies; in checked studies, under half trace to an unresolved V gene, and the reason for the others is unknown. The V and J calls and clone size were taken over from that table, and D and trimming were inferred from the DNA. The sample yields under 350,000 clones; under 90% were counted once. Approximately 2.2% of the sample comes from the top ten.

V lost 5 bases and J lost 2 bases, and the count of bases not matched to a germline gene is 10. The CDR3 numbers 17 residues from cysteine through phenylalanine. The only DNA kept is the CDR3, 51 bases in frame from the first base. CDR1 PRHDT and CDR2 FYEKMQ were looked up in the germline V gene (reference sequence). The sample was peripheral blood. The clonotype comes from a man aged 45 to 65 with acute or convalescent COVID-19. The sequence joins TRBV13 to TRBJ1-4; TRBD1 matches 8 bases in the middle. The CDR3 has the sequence CASSTRRTGNTNEKLFF. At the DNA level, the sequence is TGTGCCAGCAGCACCCGGAGGACAGGGAACACTAATGAAAAACTGTTTTTT.